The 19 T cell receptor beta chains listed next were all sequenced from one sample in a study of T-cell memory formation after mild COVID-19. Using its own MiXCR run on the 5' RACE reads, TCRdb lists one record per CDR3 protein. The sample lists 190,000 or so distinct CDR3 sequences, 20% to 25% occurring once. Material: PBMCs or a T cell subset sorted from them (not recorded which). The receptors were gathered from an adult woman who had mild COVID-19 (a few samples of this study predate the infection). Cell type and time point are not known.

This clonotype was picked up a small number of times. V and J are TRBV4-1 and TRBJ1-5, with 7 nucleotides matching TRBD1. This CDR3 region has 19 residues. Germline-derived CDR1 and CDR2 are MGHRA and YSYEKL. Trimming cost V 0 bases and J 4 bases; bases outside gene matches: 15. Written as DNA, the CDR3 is TGCGCCAGCAGCCAAGATTACCCCCCCACCACAGGGGATAATCAGCCCCAGCATTTT. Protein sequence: CASSQDYPPTTGDNQPQHF.

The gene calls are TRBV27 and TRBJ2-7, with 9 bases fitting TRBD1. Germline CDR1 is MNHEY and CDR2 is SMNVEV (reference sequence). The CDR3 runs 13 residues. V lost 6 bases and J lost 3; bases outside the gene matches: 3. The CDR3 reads CASSRQGDYEQYF. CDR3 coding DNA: TGTGCCAGCAGCCGACAGGGGGACTACGAGCAGTACTTC.

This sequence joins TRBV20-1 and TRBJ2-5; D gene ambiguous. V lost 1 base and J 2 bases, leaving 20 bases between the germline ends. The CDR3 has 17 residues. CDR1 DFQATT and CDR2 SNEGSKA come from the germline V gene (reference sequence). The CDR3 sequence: CSARVRQHYSLQETQYF. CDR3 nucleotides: TGCAGTGCTAGAGTAAGGCAGCATTACAGCCTTCAAGAGACCCAGTACTTC.

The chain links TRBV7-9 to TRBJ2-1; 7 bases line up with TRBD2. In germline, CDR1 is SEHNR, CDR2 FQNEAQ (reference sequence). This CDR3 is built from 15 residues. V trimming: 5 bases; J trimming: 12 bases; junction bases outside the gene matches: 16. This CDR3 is CASSPQRGGEFGQFF. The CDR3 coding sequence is TGTGCCAGCAGCCCCCAGCGGGGAGGAGAATTCGGGCAGTTCTTC.

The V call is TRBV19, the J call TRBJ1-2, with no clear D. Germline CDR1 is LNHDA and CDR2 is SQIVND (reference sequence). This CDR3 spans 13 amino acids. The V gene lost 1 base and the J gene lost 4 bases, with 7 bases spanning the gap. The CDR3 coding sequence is TGTGCCAGTAGTATAGCCAGACCCTATGGCTACACCTTC. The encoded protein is CASSIARPYGYTF.

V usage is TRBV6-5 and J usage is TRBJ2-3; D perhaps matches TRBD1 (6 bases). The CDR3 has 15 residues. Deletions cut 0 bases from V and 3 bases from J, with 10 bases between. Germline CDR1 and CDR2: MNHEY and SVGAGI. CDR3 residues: CASSYSIQGTDTQYF. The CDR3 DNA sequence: TGTGCCAGCAGTTACTCGATACAGGGAACAGATACGCAGTATTTT.

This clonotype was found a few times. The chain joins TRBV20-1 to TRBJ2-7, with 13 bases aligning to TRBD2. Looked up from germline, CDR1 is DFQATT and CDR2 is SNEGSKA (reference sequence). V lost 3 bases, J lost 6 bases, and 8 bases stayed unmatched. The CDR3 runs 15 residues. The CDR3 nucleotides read TGCAGTGCTAGTGAAGTGGGACTAGCGGGAAGCGAGCAGTACTTC. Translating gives CSASEVGLAGSEQYF.

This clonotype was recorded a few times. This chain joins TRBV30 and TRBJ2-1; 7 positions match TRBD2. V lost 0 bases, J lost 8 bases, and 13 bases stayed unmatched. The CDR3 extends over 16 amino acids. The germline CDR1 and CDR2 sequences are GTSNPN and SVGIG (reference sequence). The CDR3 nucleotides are TGTGCCTGGAGTGTGTCGAGCGGGAACATCTTCCATGAGCAGTTCTTC. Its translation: CAWSVSSGNIFHEQFF.

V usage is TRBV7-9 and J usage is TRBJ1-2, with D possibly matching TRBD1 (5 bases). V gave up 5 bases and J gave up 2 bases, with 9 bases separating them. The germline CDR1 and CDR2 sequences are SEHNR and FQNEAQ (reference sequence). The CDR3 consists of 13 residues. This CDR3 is CASSPGTNYGYTF. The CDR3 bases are TGTGCCAGCAGCCCCGGGACCAACTATGGCTACACCTTC.

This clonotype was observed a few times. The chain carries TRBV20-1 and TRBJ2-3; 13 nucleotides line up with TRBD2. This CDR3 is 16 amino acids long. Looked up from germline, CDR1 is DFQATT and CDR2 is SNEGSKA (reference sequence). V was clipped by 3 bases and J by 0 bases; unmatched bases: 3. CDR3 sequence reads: CSASGTSGTSTDTQYF. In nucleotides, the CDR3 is TGCAGTGCTAGCGGGACTAGCGGGACTAGCACAGATACGCAGTATTTT.

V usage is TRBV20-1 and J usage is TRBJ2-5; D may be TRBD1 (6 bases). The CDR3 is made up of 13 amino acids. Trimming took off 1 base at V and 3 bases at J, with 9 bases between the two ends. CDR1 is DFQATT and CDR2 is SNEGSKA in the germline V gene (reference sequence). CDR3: CSARAHREETQYF. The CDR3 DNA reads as TGCAGTGCTAGAGCCCACAGGGAAGAGACCCAGTACTTC.

The CDR3 spells CASSLVAESWEQYF. CDR3 sequence (DNA): TGTGCCAGCAGCTTAGTGGCAGAATCTTGGGAGCAGTACTTC. J is TRBJ2-7 and V is TRBV7-8; D gene unclear. From germline, CDR1 is SGHVS and CDR2 FQNEAQ. V lost 1 base to trimming and J lost 7 bases, with 14 bases between them. The CDR3 covers 14 residues.

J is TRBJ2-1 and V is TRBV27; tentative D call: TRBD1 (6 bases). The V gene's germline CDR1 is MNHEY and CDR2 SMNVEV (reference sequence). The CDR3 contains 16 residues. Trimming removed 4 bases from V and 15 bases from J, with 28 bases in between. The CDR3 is CASSSGYQGRISERFF. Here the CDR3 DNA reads TGTGCCAGCAGTTCGGGGTATCAGGGGAGAATCTCCGAGAGGTTCTTC.

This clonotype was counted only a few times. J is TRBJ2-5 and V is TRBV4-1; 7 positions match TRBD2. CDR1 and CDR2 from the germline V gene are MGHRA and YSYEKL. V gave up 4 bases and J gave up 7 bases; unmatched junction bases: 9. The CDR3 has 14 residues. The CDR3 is CASSPTSLDGTQYF. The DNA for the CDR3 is TGCGCCAGCAGCCCGACTAGCTTGGATGGGACCCAGTACTTC.

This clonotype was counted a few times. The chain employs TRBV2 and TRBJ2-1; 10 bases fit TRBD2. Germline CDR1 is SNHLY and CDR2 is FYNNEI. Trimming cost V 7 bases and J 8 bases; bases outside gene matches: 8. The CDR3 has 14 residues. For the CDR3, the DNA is TGTGCCAGCAACCCCCTAGCGGGGGATTATGAGCAGTTCTTC. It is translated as CASNPLAGDYEQFF.

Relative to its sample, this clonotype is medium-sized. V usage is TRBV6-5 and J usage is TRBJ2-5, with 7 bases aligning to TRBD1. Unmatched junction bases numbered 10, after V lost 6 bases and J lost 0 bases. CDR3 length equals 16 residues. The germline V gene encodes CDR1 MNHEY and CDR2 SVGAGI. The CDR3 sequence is CASSPGTDIYQETQYF. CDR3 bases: TGTGCCAGCAGCCCCGGGACAGACATCTACCAAGAGACCCAGTACTTC.

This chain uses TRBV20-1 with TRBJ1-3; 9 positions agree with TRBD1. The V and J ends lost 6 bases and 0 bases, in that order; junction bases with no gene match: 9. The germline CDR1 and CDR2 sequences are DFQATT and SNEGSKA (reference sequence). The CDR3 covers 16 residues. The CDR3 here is CSARTGTGPSGNTIYF. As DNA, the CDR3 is TGCAGTGCAAGAACCGGGACAGGGCCCTCTGGAAACACCATATATTTT.

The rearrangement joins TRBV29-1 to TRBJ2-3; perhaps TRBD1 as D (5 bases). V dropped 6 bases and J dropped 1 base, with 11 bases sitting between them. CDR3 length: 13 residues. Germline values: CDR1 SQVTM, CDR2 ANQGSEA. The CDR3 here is CSVIRRGTDTQYF. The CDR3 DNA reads TGCAGCGTCATTCGCAGGGGCACAGATACGCAGTATTTT.

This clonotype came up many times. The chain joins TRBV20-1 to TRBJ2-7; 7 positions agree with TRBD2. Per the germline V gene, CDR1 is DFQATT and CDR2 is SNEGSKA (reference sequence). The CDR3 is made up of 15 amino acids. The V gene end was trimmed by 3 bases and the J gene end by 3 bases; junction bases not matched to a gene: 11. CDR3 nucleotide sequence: TGCAGTGCTAGCATTTTAAGCGGGATAAACTACGAGCAGTACTTC. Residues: CSASILSGINYEQYF.